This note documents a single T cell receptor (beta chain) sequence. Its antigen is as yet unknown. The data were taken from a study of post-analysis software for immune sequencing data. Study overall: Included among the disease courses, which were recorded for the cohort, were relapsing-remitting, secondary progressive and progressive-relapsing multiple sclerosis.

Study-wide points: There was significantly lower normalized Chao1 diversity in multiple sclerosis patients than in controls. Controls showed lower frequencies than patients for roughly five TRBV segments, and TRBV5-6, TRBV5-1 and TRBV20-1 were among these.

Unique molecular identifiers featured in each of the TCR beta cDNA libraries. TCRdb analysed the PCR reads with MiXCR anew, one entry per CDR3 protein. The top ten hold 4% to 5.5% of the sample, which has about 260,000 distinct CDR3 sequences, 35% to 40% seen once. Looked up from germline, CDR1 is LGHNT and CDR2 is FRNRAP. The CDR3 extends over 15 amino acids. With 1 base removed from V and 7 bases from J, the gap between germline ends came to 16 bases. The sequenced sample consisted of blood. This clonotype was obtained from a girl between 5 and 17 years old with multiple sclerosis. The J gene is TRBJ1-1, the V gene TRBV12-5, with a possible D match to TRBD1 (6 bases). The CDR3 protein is CASGLARQEVGEAFF. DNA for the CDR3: TGTGCTAGTGGTTTGGCCCGACAGGAGGTCGGTGAAGCTTTCTTT.